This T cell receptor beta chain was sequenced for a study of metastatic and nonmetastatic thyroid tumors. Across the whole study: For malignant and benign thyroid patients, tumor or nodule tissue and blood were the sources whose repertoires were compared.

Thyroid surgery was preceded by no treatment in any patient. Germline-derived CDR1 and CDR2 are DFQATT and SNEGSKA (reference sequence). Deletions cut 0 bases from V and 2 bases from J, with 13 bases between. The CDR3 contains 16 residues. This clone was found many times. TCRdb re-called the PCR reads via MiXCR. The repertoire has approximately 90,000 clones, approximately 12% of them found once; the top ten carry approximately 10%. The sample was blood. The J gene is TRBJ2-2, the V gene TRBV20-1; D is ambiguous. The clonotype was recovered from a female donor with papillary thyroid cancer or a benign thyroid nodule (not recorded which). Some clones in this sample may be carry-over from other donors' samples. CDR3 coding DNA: TGCAGTGCTAGAGATGGTGGCCGGTTCAACACCGGGGAGCTGTTTTTT. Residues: CSARDGGRFNTGELFF.